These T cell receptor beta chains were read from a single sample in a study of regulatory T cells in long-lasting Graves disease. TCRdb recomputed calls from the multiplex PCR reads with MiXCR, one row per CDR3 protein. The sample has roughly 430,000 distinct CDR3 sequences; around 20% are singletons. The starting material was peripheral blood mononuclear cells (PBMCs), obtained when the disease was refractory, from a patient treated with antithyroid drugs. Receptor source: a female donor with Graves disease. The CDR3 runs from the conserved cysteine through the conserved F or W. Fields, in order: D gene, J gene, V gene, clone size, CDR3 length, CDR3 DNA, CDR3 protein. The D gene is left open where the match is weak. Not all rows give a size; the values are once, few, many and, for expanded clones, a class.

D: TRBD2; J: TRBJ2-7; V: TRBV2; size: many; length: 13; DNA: TGTGCCAGCAGTGTCCAGCGGGAGGGAGAGCAGTACTTC; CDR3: CASSVQREGEQYF
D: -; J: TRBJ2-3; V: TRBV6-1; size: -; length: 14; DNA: TGTGCCAGCAGTGAGATTAGCGGTGCGGGTACGCAGTATTTT; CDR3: CASSEISGAGTQYF
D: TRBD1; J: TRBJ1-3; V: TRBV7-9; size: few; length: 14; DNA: TGTGCCAGCACCAGGGACAGCTCTGGAAACACCATATATTTT; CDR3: CASTRDSSGNTIYF
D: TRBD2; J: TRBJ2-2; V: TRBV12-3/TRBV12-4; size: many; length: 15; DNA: TGTGCCAGCAGTCGCCTTTCGGGAGGGTTCGGGGAGCTGTTTTTT; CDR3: CASSRLSGGFGELFF
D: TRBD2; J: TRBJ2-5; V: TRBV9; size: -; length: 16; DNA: TGTGCCAGCAGCGAGGGACTAGCGGGAAAAGTGGTGACCCAGTACTTC; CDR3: CASSEGLAGKVVTQYF
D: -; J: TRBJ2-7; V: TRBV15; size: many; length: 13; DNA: TGTGCCACCAGCAGACGTACTAGGGACGAGCAGTACTTC; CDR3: CATSRRTRDEQYF
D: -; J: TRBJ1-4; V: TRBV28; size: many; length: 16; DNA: TGTGCCAGCAGTTTACGTGTTGACCCGAGGGATGAAAAACTGTTTTTT; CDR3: CASSLRVDPRDEKLFF
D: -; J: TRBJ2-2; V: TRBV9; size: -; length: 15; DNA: TGTGCCAGCAGCCCCCTCGGGAGTGACACCGGGGAGCTGTTTTTT; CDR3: CASSPLGSDTGELFF
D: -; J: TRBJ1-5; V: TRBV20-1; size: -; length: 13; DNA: TGCAGTGCTAGAGTCAGCAGCAATCAGCCCCAGCATTTT; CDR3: CSARVSSNQPQHF
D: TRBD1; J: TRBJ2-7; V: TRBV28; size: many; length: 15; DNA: TGTGCCAGCAGAACCGGGACAGGGGTTGCTTACGAGCAGTACTTC; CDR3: CASRTGTGVAYEQYF
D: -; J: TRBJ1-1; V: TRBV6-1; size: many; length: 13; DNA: TGTGCCAGCAGTGACGCCGGAAGTGACAAAGCTTTCTTT; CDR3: CASSDAGSDKAFF
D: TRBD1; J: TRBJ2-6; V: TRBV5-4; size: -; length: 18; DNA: TGTGCCAGCAGCCCTCAGGACAGGGGAATACGTGGGGCCAACGTCCTGACTTTC; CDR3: CASSPQDRGIRGANVLTF
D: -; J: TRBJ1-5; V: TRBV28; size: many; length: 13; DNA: TGTGCCAGCGCCCAGGGACCCCGTCAGCCCCAGCATTTT; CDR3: CASAQGPRQPQHF
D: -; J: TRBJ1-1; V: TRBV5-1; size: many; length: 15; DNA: TGCGCCAGCAGCTTTATGGGGCAGGGTAATACTGAAGCTTTCTTT; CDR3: CASSFMGQGNTEAFF
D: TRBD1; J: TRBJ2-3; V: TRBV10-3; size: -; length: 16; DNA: TGTGCCACGGGGGACAGGGGGGATTCTAGCACAGATACGCAGTATTTT; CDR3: CATGDRGDSSTDTQYF
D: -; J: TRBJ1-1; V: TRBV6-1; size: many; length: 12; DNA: TGTGCCAGCAGAGAGGGGAACACTGAAGCTTTCTTT; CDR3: CASREGNTEAFF
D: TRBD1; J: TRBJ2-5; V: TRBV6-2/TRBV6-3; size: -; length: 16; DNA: TGTGCCAGCAGTGTCGAGACGGGACAGGTATCAGAGACCCAGTACTTC; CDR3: CASSVETGQVSETQYF
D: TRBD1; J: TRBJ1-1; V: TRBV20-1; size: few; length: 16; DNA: TGCAGTGCTAGAGATTCGACAGGGGGAATGAACACTGAAGCTTTCTTT; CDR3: CSARDSTGGMNTEAFF
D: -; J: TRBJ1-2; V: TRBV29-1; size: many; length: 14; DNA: TGCAGCGTTGAAGATGAAGGTCGGGGCTATGGCTACACCTTC; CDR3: CSVEDEGRGYGYTF
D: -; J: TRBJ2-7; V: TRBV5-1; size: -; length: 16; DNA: TGCGCCAGCACCCCATCCGTAGGTTCAGGGAACTACGAGCAGTACTTC; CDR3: CASTPSVGSGNYEQYF
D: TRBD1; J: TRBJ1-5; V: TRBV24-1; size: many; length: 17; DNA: TGTGCCACCAGTGATTCTTCCGGACAGGGTGGCAATCAGCCCCAGCATTTT; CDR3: CATSDSSGQGGNQPQHF
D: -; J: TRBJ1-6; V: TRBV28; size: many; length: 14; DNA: TGTGCCAGCAGTTTAAAGGGAAGAAATTCACCCCTCCACTTT; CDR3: CASSLKGRNSPLHF
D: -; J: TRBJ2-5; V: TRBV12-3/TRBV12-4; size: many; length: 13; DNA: TGTGCCAGCAGTTTAGGGCGGCAAGAGACCCAGTACTTC; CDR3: CASSLGRQETQYF
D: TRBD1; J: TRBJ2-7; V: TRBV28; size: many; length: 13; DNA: TGTGCCAGCAGTTTAGGGACAGTCTACGAGCAGTACTTC; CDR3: CASSLGTVYEQYF
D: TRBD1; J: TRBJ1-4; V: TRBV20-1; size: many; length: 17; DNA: TGCAGTGCTAGAGTGCTGGTGGGACAGGCCCCGGAGGGGAAACTGTTTTTT; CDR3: CSARVLVGQAPEGKLFF
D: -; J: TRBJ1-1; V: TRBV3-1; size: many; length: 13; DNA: TGTGCCAGCAGACAGGGAGGAGACACTGAAGCTTTCTTT; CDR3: CASRQGGDTEAFF
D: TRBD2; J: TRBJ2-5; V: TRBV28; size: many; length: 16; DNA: TGTGCCAGCAGCACTGCCGGGACTAGCGGGACGGGGACCCAGTACTTC; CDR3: CASSTAGTSGTGTQYF
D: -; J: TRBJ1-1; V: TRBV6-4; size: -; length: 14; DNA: TGTGCCAGCAGTGACTCTGGCAGATCCACTGAAGCTTTCTTT; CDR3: CASSDSGRSTEAFF
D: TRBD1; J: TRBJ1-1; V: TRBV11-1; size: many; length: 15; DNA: TGTGCCAGCAGCCCTGGACAGGGTAGGGTCACTGAAGCTTTCTTT; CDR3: CASSPGQGRVTEAFF
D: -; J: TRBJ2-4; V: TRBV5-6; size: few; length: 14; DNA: TGTGCCAGCAGCCTGGACGGCGGGACAAACATTCAGTACTTC; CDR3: CASSLDGGTNIQYF
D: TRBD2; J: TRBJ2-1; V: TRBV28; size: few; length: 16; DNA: TGTGCCAGCAGGCCCGCTCCTGCTAGCGGGGGGGATGAGCAGTTCTTC; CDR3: CASRPAPASGGDEQFF
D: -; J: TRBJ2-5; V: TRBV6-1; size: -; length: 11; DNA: TGTGCCAGCAGTGATTTGGTGACCCAGTACTTC; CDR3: CASSDLVTQYF
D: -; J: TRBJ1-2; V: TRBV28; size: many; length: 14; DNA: TGTGCCACCAGCACTGGGGGGAGCTACTATGGCTACACCTTC; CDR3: CATSTGGSYYGYTF
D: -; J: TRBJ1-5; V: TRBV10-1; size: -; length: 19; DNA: TGCGCCAGCAGTGAGGGCTGGTGTGGGGGGGTTTACGTTGATCGGCCCCAGCATTTT; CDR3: CASSEGWCGGVYVDRPQHF
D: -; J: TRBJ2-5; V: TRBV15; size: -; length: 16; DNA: TGTGCCACCAGCAGAGGGGGGCAGCCGGGCGGGTGGGCCCAGTACTTC; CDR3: CATSRGGQPGGWAQYF
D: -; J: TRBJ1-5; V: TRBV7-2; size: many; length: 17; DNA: TGTGCCAGCAGCTTAAATTTCCGGGCAGATCTCAATCAGCCCCAGCATTTT; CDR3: CASSLNFRADLNQPQHF
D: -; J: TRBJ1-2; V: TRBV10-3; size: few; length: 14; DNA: TGTGCCATCAGTGAGACCGACATCTTGTATGGCTACACCTTC; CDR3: CAISETDILYGYTF
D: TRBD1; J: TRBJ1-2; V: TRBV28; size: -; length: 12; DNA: TGTGCCAGCAGCTCCGGGACAGGGTCCCCAAATTTT; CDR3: CASSSGTGSPNF
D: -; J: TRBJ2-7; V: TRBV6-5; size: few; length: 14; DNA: TGTGCCAGCAGTTTTGGGACCCGCTCCTACGAGCAGTACTTC; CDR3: CASSFGTRSYEQYF
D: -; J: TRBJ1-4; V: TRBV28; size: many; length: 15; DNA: TGTGCCAGCAACAAACCGGGAGGGGAACGGGAAAAACTGTTTTTT; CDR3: CASNKPGGEREKLFF
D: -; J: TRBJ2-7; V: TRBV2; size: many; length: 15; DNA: TGTGCCAGCAGTGTGGGTGGTGATCCCTCCTACGAGCAGTACTTC; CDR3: CASSVGGDPSYEQYF
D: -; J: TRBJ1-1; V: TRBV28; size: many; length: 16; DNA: TGTGCCAGCAGTCCTACCCGAGGGGCGGGGAACACTGAAGCTTTCTTT; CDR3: CASSPTRGAGNTEAFF
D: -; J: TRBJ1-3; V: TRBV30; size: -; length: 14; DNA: TGTGCCCTCGGAGGGGTCCCCTCTGGAAACACCATATATTTT; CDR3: CALGGVPSGNTIYF
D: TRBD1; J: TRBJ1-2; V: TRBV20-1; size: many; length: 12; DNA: TGCAGTGCTTTCCGACAGGGCTATGGCTACACCTTC; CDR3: CSAFRQGYGYTF
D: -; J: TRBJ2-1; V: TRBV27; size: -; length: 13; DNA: TGTGCCAGCAGTTTCGGTACGGATAATGAGCAGTTCTTC; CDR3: CASSFGTDNEQFF
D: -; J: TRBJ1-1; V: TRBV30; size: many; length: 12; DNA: TGTGCCTGGAGTGAGGAGGGTCGAAAAGCTTTCTTT; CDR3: CAWSEEGRKAFF
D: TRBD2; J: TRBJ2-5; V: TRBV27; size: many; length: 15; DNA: TGTGCCAGCAGTTTACGGACTAGCGGGACGGAGACCCAGTACTTC; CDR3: CASSLRTSGTETQYF
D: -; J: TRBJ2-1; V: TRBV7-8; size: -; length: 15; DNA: TGTGCCAGCAGCTTCCGGGTTGTCAGCTACAATGAGCAGTTCTTC; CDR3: CASSFRVVSYNEQFF
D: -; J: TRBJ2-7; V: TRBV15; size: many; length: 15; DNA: TGTGCCACCAGCAGAGGAGAAGGAGGGTCCTACGAGCAGTACTTC; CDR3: CATSRGEGGSYEQYF
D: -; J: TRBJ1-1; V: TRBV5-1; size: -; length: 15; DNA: TGCGCCAGCAGCTTGGGGGGCGTCTTGAACACTGAAGCTTTCTTT; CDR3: CASSLGGVLNTEAFF
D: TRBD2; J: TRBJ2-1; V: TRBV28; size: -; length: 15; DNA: TGTGCCAGCAGACCCCTAGCGGGAGGGCCCCATGAGCAGTTCTTC; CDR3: CASRPLAGGPHEQFF
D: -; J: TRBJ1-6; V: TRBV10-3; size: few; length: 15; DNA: TGTGCCATCAGAGATACCGGGACGGAAAATTCACCCCTCCACTTT; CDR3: CAIRDTGTENSPLHF
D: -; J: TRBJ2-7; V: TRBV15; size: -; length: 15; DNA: TGTGCCACCAGCAGAGATTTTGGGCACAATAGGGAGCAGTACTTC; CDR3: CATSRDFGHNREQYF
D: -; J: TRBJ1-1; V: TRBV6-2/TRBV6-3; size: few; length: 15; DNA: TGTGCCAGCAGTTACGCATCTGGGGTGAACACTGAAGCTTTCTTT; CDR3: CASSYASGVNTEAFF
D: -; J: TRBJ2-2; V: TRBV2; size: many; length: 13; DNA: TGTGCCAGCAGAGAAACTAGCTCCGGGGAGCTGTTTTTT; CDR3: CASRETSSGELFF
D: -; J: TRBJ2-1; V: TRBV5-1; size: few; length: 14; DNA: TGCGCCAGCAGCACAACCGGGGCCAGCTATGAGCAGTTCTTC; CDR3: CASSTTGASYEQFF
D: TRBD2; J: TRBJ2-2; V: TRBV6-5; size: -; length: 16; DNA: TGTGCCAGCAGTTACGGGACTAGCGGGAGTTCCGGGGAGCTGTTTTTT; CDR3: CASSYGTSGSSGELFF